This TCR beta chain was found in a study of shared T cell receptors in the human thymus. CDR1 SGHAT and CDR2 FQNNGV come from the germline V gene. The CDR3 loop spans 16 amino acids. Trimming shortened V by 4 bases and J by 6 bases, and 19 bases separated the two germline ends. Produced via immunoSEQ multiplex PCR; TCRdb's table is partial and in-frame only. The data show hundreds of thousands of clones, roughly 90% seen once. This sample also appeared in a second study, on human thymus T cells. That report adds: Donation came from healthy Finnish infants having corrective surgery for congenital heart defects. Thymus specimens were resections from corrective heart surgery. There appeared to be biased usage of V and J genes in thymic and blood repertoires. Highly overlapping thymic repertoires among unrelated individuals were reported in related research.

The clonotype originates from a boy less than two years old with a congenital heart defect. Specimen: thymocytes. This chain connects TRBV11-2 to TRBJ2-1; tentatively, D is TRBD2 (6 bases). The DNA for the CDR3 is TGTGCCAGCAGCTGGTGGCGGGACCCCCGAGGCAATGAGCAGTTCTTC. As protein: CASSWWRDPRGNEQFF.